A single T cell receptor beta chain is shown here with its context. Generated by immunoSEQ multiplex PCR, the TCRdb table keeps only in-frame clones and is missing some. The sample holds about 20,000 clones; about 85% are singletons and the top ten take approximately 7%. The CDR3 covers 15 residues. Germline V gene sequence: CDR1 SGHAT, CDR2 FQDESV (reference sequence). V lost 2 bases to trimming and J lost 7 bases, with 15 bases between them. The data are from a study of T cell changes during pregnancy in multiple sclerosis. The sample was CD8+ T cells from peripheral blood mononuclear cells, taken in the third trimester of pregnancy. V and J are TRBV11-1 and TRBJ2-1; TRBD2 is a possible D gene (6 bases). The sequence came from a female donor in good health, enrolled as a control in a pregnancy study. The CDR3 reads CASSLSGSQVNEQFF. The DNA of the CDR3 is TGTGCCAGCAGCTTATCCGGGAGTCAGGTAAATGAGCAGTTCTTC. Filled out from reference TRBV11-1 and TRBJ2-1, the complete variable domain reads EAEVAQSPRYKITEKSQAVAFWCDPISGHATLYWYRQILGQGPELLVQFQDESVVDDSQLPKDRFSAERLKGVDSTLKIQPAELGDSAMYLCASSLSGSQVNEQFFGPGTRLTVL.